These 28 T cell receptor beta chains share one sample of origin, sequenced in a study of spatial heterogeneity in lung cancer. In TCRdb, the 5' RACE reads were re-called with MiXCR into one record per CDR3 protein. The table records about 85,000 distinct CDR3 sequences, approximately 21% of them present only once. Time point indicated: sample taken at primary tumor resection. Sequencing covered unsorted whole RNA taken from tumor, nontumor lung or frozen PBMC. Material: PBMCs, obtained at surgery. All receptors come from a male donor with early-stage non-small cell lung cancer.

This clonotype was found many times. The rearrangement links TRBV5-4 to TRBJ1-1, with TRBD1 identical over 8 bases. Germline V gene sequence: CDR1 SGHNT, CDR2 YYREEE (reference sequence). The J segment lost 4 bases and the V segment lost 3 bases, leaving 5 bases of the junction unmatched. The length of the CDR3 is 14 residues. The DNA of the CDR3 is TGTGCCAGCAGCTCGGACAGGGCGAGCACTGAAGCTTTCTTT. Translation gives CASSSDRASTEAFF.

In its sample, this clonotype was seen many times. The chain joins TRBV20-1 to TRBJ2-1, with a tentative D call TRBD2 (7 bases). V gave up 6 bases and J gave up 5 bases, with 14 bases separating them. The CDR3 spans 13 residues. Looked up from germline, CDR1 is DFQATT and CDR2 is SNEGSKA (reference sequence). DNA of the CDR3: TGCAGTGCGTTAAAGCGGGACAACAATGAGCAGTTCTTC. Translation gives CSALKRDNNEQFF.

This chain connects TRBV7-2 to TRBJ2-5; 9 bases agree with TRBD2. Germline assignment: CDR1 SGHTA and CDR2 FQGNSA. The CDR3 spans 16 residues. V lost 1 base and J lost 2; bases outside the gene matches: 5. CDR3 nucleotides: TGTGCCAGCAGCTTAGGGTCTAGCGGGGTTCAAGAGACCCAGTACTTC. Protein: CASSLGSSGVQETQYF.

With respect to this clonotype: With a much larger clone just one base away, this may be a read error. J is TRBJ1-5 and V is TRBV10-3; D is unclear. The V gene's germline CDR1 is ENHRY and CDR2 SYGVKD. CDR3 length: 8 amino acids. The CDR3 sequence is CVITAQHF. The CDR3 bases are TGTGTCATCACGGCCCAGCATTTT.

This clonotype has only a few counts. V and J are TRBV18 and TRBJ1-1; possible D gene TRBD1, 5 bases. Germline-derived CDR1 and CDR2 are KGHSH and LQKENI. Trimming pared 4 bases from V and 1 base from J, leaving 10 bases between. This CDR3 spans 14 amino acids. CDR3: CASSRTQENTEAFF. The DNA for the CDR3 is TGTGCCAGCTCACGAACACAGGAGAACACTGAAGCTTTCTTT.

This clonotype turned up a few times. The chain is built from TRBV21-1 and TRBJ1-2; TRBD1, the D gene given by the table, was not confirmed from the DNA. TRBV21-1 is a recognized pseudogene. The CDR3 totals 15 residues. The CDR3 reads CASSSYRDRVYGYTF. CDR3 in DNA: TGTGCCAGCAGCTCCTACCGGGACCGAGTCTATGGCTACACCTTC.

This rearrangement joins TRBV3-1 to TRBJ1-1; TRBD1 is a possible D gene (6 bases). CDR3 length: 15 residues. Trimming removed 1 base from V and 1 base from J, with 10 bases in between. Germline CDR1 and CDR2: LGHDT and YNNKEL (reference sequence). The CDR3 spells CASSQGQGPNTEAFF. The CDR3, as DNA: TGTGCCAGCAGCCAAGGGCAGGGGCCGAACACTGAAGCTTTCTTT.

The table lists this clonotype with a few counts. The chain joins TRBV27 to TRBJ2-5, with 7 bases matching TRBD2. CDR3 length: 13 residues. CDR1 is MNHEY, CDR2 SMNVEV, per germline (reference sequence). The V gene end was trimmed by 4 bases and the J gene end by 4 bases; junction bases not matched to a gene: 3. The CDR3, as DNA: TGTGCCAGCAGTTGGACTAGGGGAGAGACCCAGTACTTC. Its translation: CASSWTRGETQYF.

This clonotype was observed a few times. The chain is built from TRBV7-2 and TRBJ2-5; D ambiguous. From germline, CDR1 is SGHTA and CDR2 FQGNSA. The CDR3 contains 12 residues. V dropped 6 bases and J dropped 5 bases, with 10 bases sitting between them. CDR3: CASSRVRETQYF. The CDR3 DNA reads as TGTGCCAGCAGTAGGGTGCGGGAGACCCAGTACTTC. Using reference TRBV7-2 and TRBJ2-5 for the parts outside the CDR3, the full variable domain is GAGVSQSPSNKVTEKGKDVELRCDPISGHTALYWYRQSLGQGLEFLIYFQGNSAPDKSGLPSDRFSAERTGGSVSTLTIQRTQQEDSAVYLCASSRVRETQYFGPGTRLLVL.

This clonotype was counted a few times. V and J are TRBV7-6 and TRBJ2-1; no firm D call. Germline values: CDR1 SGHVS, CDR2 FNYEAQ. This CDR3 comprises 13 residues. Trimming removed 1 base at V and 9 bases at J, with 10 bases between. The chain's CDR3 is CASSLGLDGEQFF. The CDR3 DNA sequence: TGTGCCAGCAGCTTAGGCCTAGATGGTGAGCAGTTCTTC.

DNA for the CDR3: TGCGCCAGCAGCGGGCAGGGTCAAAGCAATGAGCAGTTCTTC. Its protein is CASSGQGQSNEQFF. The J gene is TRBJ2-1, the V gene TRBV5-1, with D possibly matching TRBD1 (5 bases). Germline CDR1 and CDR2: SGHRS and YFSETQ. V was pared by 4 bases and J by 6 bases, with 14 bases between. CDR3 length equals 14 residues.

The genes are TRBV10-3 and TRBJ1-4, with a tentative D call TRBD1 (6 bases). V lost 6 bases, J lost 4 bases, and 9 bases lay in between. Germline loops: CDR1 ENHRY, CDR2 SYGVKD. The CDR3 contains 13 residues. The CDR3 loop is CAISDRFNEKLFF. In nucleotides, the CDR3 is TGTGCCATCAGCGACAGGTTTAATGAAAAACTGTTTTTT.

The V and J genes are TRBV3-1 and TRBJ1-2; 9 nucleotides align to TRBD1. The CDR3 totals 19 residues. Germline V gene sequence: CDR1 LGHDT, CDR2 YNNKEL (reference sequence). V was clipped by 1 base and J by 3 bases; unmatched bases: 15. The chain's CDR3 is CASSQATPGTGMGDYGYTF. The CDR3 DNA reads as TGTGCCAGCAGCCAAGCTACTCCCGGGACAGGGATGGGCGACTATGGCTACACCTTC.

The chain has TRBV20-1 and TRBJ2-7; 12 nucleotides align to TRBD1. V shed 4 bases and J 4 bases; nucleotides not matched to a gene: 8. The germline V gene encodes CDR1 DFQATT and CDR2 SNEGSKA (reference sequence). The CDR3 has 15 residues. The chain's CDR3 is CSAISGTGGFYEQYF. In DNA, the CDR3 is TGCAGTGCTATATCCGGGACAGGGGGCTTTTACGAGCAGTACTTC.

This clonotype has more than one count but fewer than ten. V gene TRBV28 combines with J gene TRBJ1-6; tentatively, D is TRBD1 (5 bases). The CDR3 is 16 amino acids. CDR1 is MDHEN and CDR2 is SYDVKM in the germline V gene. Between the trimmed V and J ends, which lost 5 bases and 9 bases, there was a span of 20 bases. The CDR3 nucleotides read TGTGCCAGCAGTCCCGGTTGGTCCCGGAGGGGTTCACCCCTCCACTTT. Encoded protein: CASSPGWSRRGSPLHF.

There are many counts of this clonotype. The chain joins TRBV20-1 to TRBJ1-6; tentatively, D is TRBD1 (5 bases). The V end was cut by 3 bases, the J end by 4 bases, with 16 bases between. The CDR3 is 16 residues long. Germline CDR1 reads DFQATT; CDR2 reads SNEGSKA (reference sequence). CDR3 nucleotide sequence: TGCAGTGCTAGCGACTCCCCGGGACCGTATAATTCACCCCTCCACTTT. Translated, it gives CSASDSPGPYNSPLHF.

The genes are TRBV7-9 and TRBJ2-7, with D perhaps TRBD1 (6 bases). The CDR3 runs to 13 residues. CDR1 is SEHNR, CDR2 FQNEAQ, per germline (reference sequence). V was shortened by 0 bases and J by 12 bases, with 15 bases between the two germline ends. The CDR3 DNA follows: TGTGCCAGCAGCTTAGCGGGGGAAGACAGGCCGTACTTC. Amino acids: CASSLAGEDRPYF.

This clonotype came up a few times. This chain uses TRBV5-1 with TRBJ2-1; D remains ambiguous. V shed 0 bases and J shed 8 bases, with 6 bases lying between them. The CDR3 extends over 12 amino acids. Per germline, CDR1 SGHRS and CDR2 YFSETQ. The CDR3 protein is CASSLAGDEQFF. As DNA, the CDR3 is TGCGCCAGCAGCTTGGCCGGTGATGAGCAGTTCTTC.

This clonotype was seen ten or more times. The genes are TRBV5-6 and TRBJ2-7; D call uncertain. CDR1 and CDR2 (germline): SGHDT, YYEEEE. The CDR3 contains 12 residues. V was clipped by 1 base and J by 2 bases, with 4 bases between them. The CDR3 DNA is TGTGCCAGCAGCTTGAACGCCTACGAGCAGTACTTC. This gives the protein CASSLNAYEQYF.

The sample holds a few counts of this clonotype. V gene TRBV7-2 combines with J gene TRBJ1-4, with D unresolved. V shed 5 bases and J shed 8 bases, with 12 bases lying between them. Germline V gene sequence: CDR1 SGHTA, CDR2 FQGNSA. CDR3 length: 13 amino acids. CDR3: CASSGPVEEKLFF. In nucleotides, the CDR3 is TGTGCCAGCAGCGGGCCGGTGGAGGAAAAACTGTTTTTT.

The chain combines TRBV3-1 with TRBJ2-7, with D perhaps assigned TRBD1 or TRBD2 (5 bases each). Germline-derived CDR1 and CDR2 are LGHDT and YNNKEL (reference sequence). The CDR3 consists of 13 residues. Trimming stripped 4 bases from V and 6 bases from J, with 13 bases between. This CDR3 is CASSPVGVGEQYF. In nucleotides, the CDR3 is TGTGCCAGCAGCCCCGTGGGGGTAGGCGAGCAGTACTTC.

This clonotype was counted a few times. The rearrangement links TRBV11-3 to TRBJ1-3; no definite D call. Germline-derived CDR1 and CDR2 are SGHNT and YENEEA. V was trimmed by 3 bases and J by 0 bases, leaving 6 bases between them. The CDR3 covers 14 residues. The CDR3 DNA reads as TGTGCCAGCAGCTTCCGGAGCTCTGGAAACACCATATATTTT. It codes for CASSFRSSGNTIYF. Full variable domain (rest looked up from reference TRBV11-3 and TRBJ1-3): EAGVVQSPRYKIIEKKQPVAFWCNPISGHNTLYWYLQNLGQGPELLIRYENEEAVDDSQLPKDRFSAERLKGVDSTLKIQPAELGDSAVYLCASSFRSSGNTIYFGEGSWLTVV.

V and J are TRBV20-1 and TRBJ2-1; TRBD1 matches at 9 bases. Germline V gives CDR1 DFQATT, CDR2 SNEGSKA (reference sequence). The V gene end was trimmed by 5 bases and the J gene end by 7 bases; junction bases not matched to a gene: 6. CDR3 size: 13 residues. The CDR3 loop reads CSAPGQGLNEQFF. CDR3 bases: TGCAGTGCTCCGGGACAGGGTCTGAATGAGCAGTTCTTC.

This clonotype was counted only a few times. The chain has TRBV5-1 and TRBJ2-2; TRBD1 matches 11 bases. Trimming cost V 5 bases and J 4 bases; bases outside gene matches: 10. CDR1 is SGHRS and CDR2 is YFSETQ in the germline V gene. The CDR3 runs 17 residues. CDR3 sequence: CASRRDIGTGGTGELFF. For the CDR3, the DNA is TGCGCCAGCAGACGGGACATCGGGACAGGGGGCACCGGGGAGCTGTTTTTT.

Many counts were recorded for this clonotype. V usage is TRBV7-2 and J usage is TRBJ2-3, with 10 bases aligning to TRBD2. Germline V gene lookup returns CDR1 SGHTA and CDR2 FQGNSA. J gave up 10 bases and V 1 base, and 11 bases lay outside the gene matches. CDR3 length: 16 amino acids. CDR3 nucleotides: TGTGCCAGCAGCTTAGATATAGCGGGAGGATTCGGCGCGCAGTATTTT. Its protein product is CASSLDIAGGFGAQYF.

This chain joins TRBV5-1 and TRBJ1-2; a weak D match, TRBD1 (6 bases). The CDR3 runs 13 residues. V was cut by 4 bases and J by 6 bases, with 13 bases left in between. Looked up from germline, CDR1 is SGHRS and CDR2 is YFSETQ. CDR3 residues: CASSPAGEDGYTF. Written as DNA, the CDR3 is TGCGCCAGCAGCCCGGCAGGGGAGGATGGCTACACCTTC.

This clonotype was counted ten times or more. The rearrangement joins TRBV28 to TRBJ1-6; D remains ambiguous. Trimming stripped 6 bases from V and 7 bases from J, with 4 bases between. The V gene's germline CDR1 is MDHEN and CDR2 SYDVKM. The CDR3 sequence is 11 residues long. The CDR3 DNA follows: TGTGCCAGCAGGAGAAATTCACCCCTCCACTTT. Its translation is CASRRNSPLHF.

This clonotype was detected only a few times. The V gene is TRBV6-1, the J gene TRBJ1-5; D may be TRBD1 (6 bases). The CDR3 is made up of 15 amino acids. CDR1 and CDR2 (germline): MNHNS, SASEGT. Between the trimmed V and J ends, which lost 6 bases and 0 bases, there was a span of 12 bases. CDR3 DNA: TGTGCCAGCAGGGACAGATCGTATAGCAATCAGCCCCAGCATTTT. Encoded protein: CASRDRSYSNQPQHF.